These 18 T cell receptor beta chains were all obtained from the same sample, sequenced in a study of blood T cell repertoires in COVID-19. Some clones are missing from TCRdb's copy, which holds only in-frame ones; the method was immunoSEQ multiplex PCR. The sample has approximately 250,000 clones; about 90% are singletons. Source material: PBMCs or T cells enriched from blood (not recorded which). Receptors originate from a woman between 35 and 50 years old who had been exposed to COVID-19.

V is TRBV6-1 and J is TRBJ1-6; D gene ambiguous. The CDR3 has 15 residues. The germline V gene encodes CDR1 MNHNS and CDR2 SASEGT. The V end was cut by 4 bases, the J end by 2 bases, with 9 bases between. CDR3 DNA sequence: TGTGCCAGCAGTGGAGGGAGCACCTATAATTCACCCCTCCACTTT. Its protein is CASSGGSTYNSPLHF.

The V call is TRBV11-3, the J call TRBJ2-5; tentative D call: TRBD2 (6 bases). CDR3 length equals 13 residues. V was trimmed by 7 bases and J by 1 base, leaving 10 bases between them. CDR1 is SGHNT, CDR2 YENEEA, per germline. The chain's CDR3 is CASTRETQETQYF. The CDR3 DNA reads TGTGCCAGCACCCGGGAGACCCAAGAGACCCAGTACTTC.

V gene TRBV10-3 combines with J gene TRBJ1-3; weak D call: TRBD1 (5 bases). Between the trimmed V and J ends, which lost 6 bases and 3 bases, there was a span of 24 bases. The CDR3 extends over 18 amino acids. Germline-derived CDR1 and CDR2 are ENHRY and SYGVKD. CDR3 sequence reads: CAISAGQLSLVGGNTIYF. The DNA for the CDR3 is TGTGCCATCAGCGCAGGGCAGCTTTCCTTGGTCGGTGGAAACACCATATATTTT.

This sequence joins TRBV6-4 and TRBJ1-5; D may be TRBD1 (6 bases). Germline V lookup: CDR1 MRHNA, CDR2 SNTAGT. V was pared by 6 bases and J by 8 bases, with 14 bases between. The CDR3 spans 13 residues. The CDR3 protein is CASSQGPAEPQHF. In DNA, the CDR3 is TGTGCCAGCAGCCAGGGGCCCGCGGAGCCCCAGCATTTT.

The chain couples TRBV27 to TRBJ1-4; D perhaps matches TRBD1 (6 bases). The V end lost 4 bases, the J end lost 8 bases, and 17 bases lay between the germline ends. This CDR3 contains 15 residues. Germline V gene sequence: CDR1 MNHEY, CDR2 SMNVEV (reference sequence). This chain's CDR3 is CASSSNRVSREKLFF. The CDR3 nucleotides read TGTGCCAGCAGTTCCAACAGGGTGTCAAGGGAAAAACTGTTTTTT. The full variable domain, its missing parts supplied by reference TRBV27 and TRBJ1-4, is EAQVTQNPRYLITVTGKKLTVTCSQNMNHEYMSWYRQDPGLGLRQIYYSMNVEVTDKGDVPEGYKVSRKEKRNFPLILESPSPNQTSLYFCASSSNRVSREKLFFGSGTQLSVL.

Of note for this clone: A junction boundary mismatches the germline segment, possibly from a read error. The V gene is TRBV19, the J gene TRBJ2-5; D might be TRBD1 (5 bases). This CDR3 comprises 13 residues. The germline V gene encodes CDR1 LNHDA and CDR2 SQIVND (reference sequence). The CDR3 loop is CASKSRGSETQYF. CDR3 DNA: TGTGCAAGTAAATCTAGGGGTTCAGAGACCCAGTACTTC.

The rearrangement links TRBV7-9 to TRBJ2-3; D not certain. The CDR3 covers 14 residues. V was shortened by 8 bases and J by 3 bases, with 15 bases between the two germline ends. Per the germline V gene, CDR1 is SEHNR and CDR2 is FQNEAQ (reference sequence). The CDR3 DNA reads as TGTGCCAGCCACTCTTACTCGAGTACAGATACGCAGTATTTT. Translating gives CASHSYSSTDTQYF. Variable domain in full (rest from reference TRBV7-9 and TRBJ2-3): DTGVSQNPRHKITKRGQNVTFRCDPISEHNRLYWYRQTLGQGPEFLTYFQNEAQLEKSRLLSDRFSAERPKGSFSTLEIQRTEQGDSAMYLCASHSYSSTDTQYFGPGTRLTVL.

V is TRBV13 and J is TRBJ1-2; D remains ambiguous. Trimming took off 3 bases at V and 1 base at J, with 6 bases between the two ends. This CDR3 is built from 13 residues. CDR1 is PRHDT and CDR2 is FYEKMQ in the germline V gene (reference sequence). The CDR3 region has the DNA TGTGCCAGCAGCTTCGCGGGTAACTATGGCTACACCTTC. Amino acids: CASSFAGNYGYTF.

The chain combines TRBV12-5 with TRBJ2-3, with D perhaps TRBD1 (5 bases). There are 16 residues in the CDR3. V lost 4 bases to trimming and J lost 3 bases, with 17 bases between them. From germline, CDR1 is LGHNT and CDR2 FRNRAP. The CDR3 reads CASGYWRQYLTDTQYF. CDR3 bases: TGTGCTAGTGGTTATTGGCGACAGTATCTGACAGATACGCAGTATTTT.

This chain links TRBV10-3 with TRBJ2-2; 9 bases fit TRBD2. This CDR3 spans 15 amino acids. Germline CDR1 reads ENHRY; CDR2 reads SYGVKD. V was clipped by 4 bases and J by 5 bases; unmatched bases: 5. The CDR3 loop is CAISGSGSATGELFF. DNA of the CDR3: TGTGCCATCAGTGGTAGCGGGAGTGCGACCGGGGAGCTGTTTTTT.

The rearrangement uses TRBV4-3 and TRBJ2-3, with D possibly TRBD2 on 5 matching bases. Trimming took off 3 bases at V and 7 bases at J, with 20 bases between the two ends. Per the germline V gene, CDR1 is LGHNA and CDR2 is YSLEER. This CDR3 comprises 16 residues. The CDR3 nucleotides read TGCGCCAGCAGCCACGAGGGTGGATGGGGTCTCTATACGCAGTATTTT. It specifies CASSHEGGWGLYTQYF.

The J gene is TRBJ1-2, the V gene TRBV2; no definite D call. V lost 4 bases and J lost 8, with 17 bases in between. Germline values: CDR1 SNHLY, CDR2 FYNNEI. The CDR3 spans 14 residues. Here the CDR3 DNA reads TGTGCCAGCAGTGCCGCGGGAGACCGGGGAGGCTACACCTTC. It encodes CASSAAGDRGGYTF.

This clone was observed a single time. CDR3 bases: TGTGCCAGCAGCTACCCTGAGGCGAGGGCTACTGAAGCTTTCTTT. Amino acid sequence: CASSYPEARATEAFF. The rearrangement links TRBV7-8 to TRBJ1-1; unclear D gene. Trimming stripped 4 bases from V and 5 bases from J, with 17 bases between. CDR3 length: 15 amino acids. Germline V CDR1 and CDR2: SGHVS, FQNEAQ. Together with reference TRBV7-8 and TRBJ1-1, the CDR3 gives the full variable domain: GAGVSQSPRYKVAKRGQDVALRCDPISGHVSLFWYQQALGQGPEFLTYFQNEAQLDKSGLPSDRFFAERPEGSVSTLKIQRTQQEDSAVYLCASSYPEARATEAFFGQGTRLTVV.

The chain is built from TRBV11-3 and TRBJ2-1, with 12 bases lining up with TRBD2. This CDR3 is 16 amino acids long. The V gene's germline CDR1 is SGHNT and CDR2 YENEEA. The V segment lost 5 bases and the J segment 5 bases; nucleotides outside the gene matches: 7. The CDR3 nucleotides read TGTGCCAGCAGCCCACGACTAGCGGGAGTAAACAATGAGCAGTTCTTC. Its protein is CASSPRLAGVNNEQFF.

The chain links TRBV10-3 to TRBJ2-4, with D perhaps TRBD1 (5 bases). V lost 0 bases and J 0 bases, leaving 15 bases between the germline ends. In germline, CDR1 is ENHRY, CDR2 SYGVKD. The CDR3 has 18 amino acids. This CDR3 is CAISESQGSDLAKNIQYF. The CDR3, as DNA: TGTGCCATCAGTGAGTCGCAGGGCTCTGACCTAGCCAAAAACATTCAGTACTTC.

The chain employs TRBV2 and TRBJ2-1; tentative D call: TRBD2 (7 bases). The V and J ends lost 3 bases and 8 bases respectively, with 35 bases between them. The germline gives CDR1 SNHLY, CDR2 FYNNEI. The CDR3 contains 21 residues. DNA for the CDR3: TGTGCCAGCAGTGACGAGGCTGGAGGCAGGGGAAAACGGGGGGCCGACGATGAGCAGTTCTTC. This translates into CASSDEAGGRGKRGADDEQFF.

The chain uses TRBV4-1 and TRBJ1-3, with D possibly TRBD1 on 6 matching bases. The CDR3 contains 14 residues. Trimming shortened V by 4 bases and J by 4 bases, and 11 bases separated the two germline ends. The germline CDR1 and CDR2 sequences are MGHRA and YSYEKL. The CDR3 sequence is CASSLPGAGNTIYF. CDR3 coding DNA: TGCGCCAGCAGCCTGCCAGGGGCAGGAAACACCATATATTTT.

J is TRBJ2-7 and V is TRBV24-1, with TRBD2 identical over 10 bases. CDR3 length: 18 amino acids. V lost 8 bases to trimming and J lost 2 bases; unmatched junction nucleotides: 17. Germline V gene lookup returns CDR1 KGHDR and CDR2 SFDVKD. CDR3 region: CATTLTRRTSGLTYEQYV. In DNA form, the CDR3 reads TGTGCCACCACCTTGACCCGACGGACTAGCGGACTTACCTACGAGCAGTACGTC.